This TCR beta chain was retrieved from a study of neurological immune-mediated disorders. cDNA synthesis was performed by 5'RACE with 10-nucleotide random UMIs. Per sequencing run, 15-18 subjects together gave over 170 million TCR-beta sequences. Each CDR3 protein is one row after TCRdb ran MiXCR on the 5' RACE reads. The table has 36,000 or so distinct CDR3 sequences, about 9.4% seen once. Germline V gene data show CDR1 as DFQATT and CDR2 as SNEGSKA (reference sequence). This CDR3 region has 14 residues. Trimming cost V 1 base and J 12 bases; bases outside gene matches: 11. In this sample, this clonotype turned up many times.

The specimen was PBMCs. V is TRBV20-1 and J is TRBJ2-1, with TRBD1 matching over 8 bases. This sequence was found in a woman younger than 45 with HTLV-1-associated myelopathy (HAM/TSP). The CDR3 bases are TGCAGTGCTAGAGCTGCTGGGACAGGCCCCAGGCAGTTCTTC. Amino acids: CSARAAGTGPRQFF.